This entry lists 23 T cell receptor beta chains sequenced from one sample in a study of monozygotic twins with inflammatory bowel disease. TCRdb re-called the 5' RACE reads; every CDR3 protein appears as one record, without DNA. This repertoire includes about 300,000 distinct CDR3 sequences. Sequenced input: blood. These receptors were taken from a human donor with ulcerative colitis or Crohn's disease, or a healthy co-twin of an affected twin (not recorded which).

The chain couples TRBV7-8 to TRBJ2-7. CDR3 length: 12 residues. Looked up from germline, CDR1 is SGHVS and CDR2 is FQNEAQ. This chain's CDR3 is CASSLLEDEQYF.

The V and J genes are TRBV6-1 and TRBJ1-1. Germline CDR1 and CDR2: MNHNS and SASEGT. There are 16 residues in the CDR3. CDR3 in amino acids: CASSEKVRIMNTEAFF.

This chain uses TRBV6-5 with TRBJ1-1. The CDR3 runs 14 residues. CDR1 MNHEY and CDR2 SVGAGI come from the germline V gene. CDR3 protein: CASSYLGGNTEAFF.

The CDR3 region is CASSSSHGYTF. The J gene is TRBJ1-2, the V gene TRBV7-9. The CDR3 extends over 11 amino acids. Germline CDR1 and CDR2: SEHNR and FQNEAQ (reference sequence).

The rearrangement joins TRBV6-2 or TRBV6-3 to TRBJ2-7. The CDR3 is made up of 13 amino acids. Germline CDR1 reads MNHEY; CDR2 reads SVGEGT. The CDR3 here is CASSSTPSYEQYF.

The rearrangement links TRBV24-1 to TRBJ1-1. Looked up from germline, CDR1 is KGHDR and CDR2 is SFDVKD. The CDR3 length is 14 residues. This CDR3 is CATSDSAGSTEAFF.

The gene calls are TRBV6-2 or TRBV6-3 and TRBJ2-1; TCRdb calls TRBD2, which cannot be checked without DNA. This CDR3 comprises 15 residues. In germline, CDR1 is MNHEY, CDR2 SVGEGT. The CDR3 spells CASSSSGLELDEQFF.

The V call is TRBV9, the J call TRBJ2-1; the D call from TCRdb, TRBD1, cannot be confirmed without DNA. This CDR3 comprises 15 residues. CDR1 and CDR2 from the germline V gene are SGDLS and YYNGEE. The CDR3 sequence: CASSSRQGAVNEQFF.

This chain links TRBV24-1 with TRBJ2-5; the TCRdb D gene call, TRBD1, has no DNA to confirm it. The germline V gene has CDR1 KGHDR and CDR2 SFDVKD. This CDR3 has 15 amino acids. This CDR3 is CATRRGTEYQETQYF.

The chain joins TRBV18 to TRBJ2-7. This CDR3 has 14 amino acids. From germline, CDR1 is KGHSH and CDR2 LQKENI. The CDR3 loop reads CASSPTRGLSEQYF.

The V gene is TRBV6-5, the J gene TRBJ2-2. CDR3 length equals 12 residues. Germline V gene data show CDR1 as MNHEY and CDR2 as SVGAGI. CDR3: CASSYVVGELFF.

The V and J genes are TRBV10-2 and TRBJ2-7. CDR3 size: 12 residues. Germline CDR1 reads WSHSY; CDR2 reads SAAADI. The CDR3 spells CASSERIGEQYF.

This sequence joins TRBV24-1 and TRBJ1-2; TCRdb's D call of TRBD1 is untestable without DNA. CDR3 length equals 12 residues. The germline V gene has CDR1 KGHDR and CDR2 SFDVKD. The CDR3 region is CATSEVDSGYTF.

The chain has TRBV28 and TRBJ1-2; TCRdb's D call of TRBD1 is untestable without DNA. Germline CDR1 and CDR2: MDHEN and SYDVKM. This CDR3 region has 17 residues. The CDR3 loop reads CASSTQGRGLGNYGYTF.

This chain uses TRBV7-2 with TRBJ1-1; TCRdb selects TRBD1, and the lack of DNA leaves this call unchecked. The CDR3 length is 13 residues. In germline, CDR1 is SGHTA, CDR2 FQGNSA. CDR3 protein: CASSLEIGTQAFF.

CDR3: CASSPTGRGAQPQHF. The chain uses TRBV6-2 or TRBV6-3 and TRBJ1-5; without DNA, the TCRdb call of TRBD1 cannot be checked. Per germline, CDR1 MNHEY and CDR2 SVGEGT. The CDR3 extends over 15 amino acids.

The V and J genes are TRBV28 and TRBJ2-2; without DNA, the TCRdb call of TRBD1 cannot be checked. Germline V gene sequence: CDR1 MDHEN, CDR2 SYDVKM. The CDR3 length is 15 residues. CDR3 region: CASSPDRVNTGELFF.

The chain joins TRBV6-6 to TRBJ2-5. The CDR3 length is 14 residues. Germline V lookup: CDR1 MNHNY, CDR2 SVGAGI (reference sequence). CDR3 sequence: CASSYSDVGETQYF.

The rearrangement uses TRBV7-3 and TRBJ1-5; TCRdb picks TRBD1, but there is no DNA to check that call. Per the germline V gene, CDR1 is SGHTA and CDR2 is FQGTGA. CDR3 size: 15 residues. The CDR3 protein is CASRLRTGWNQPQHF.

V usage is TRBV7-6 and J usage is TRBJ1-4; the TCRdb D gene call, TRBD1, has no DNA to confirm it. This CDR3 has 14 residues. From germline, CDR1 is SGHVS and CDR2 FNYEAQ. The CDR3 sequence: CASSKDRRDEKLFF.

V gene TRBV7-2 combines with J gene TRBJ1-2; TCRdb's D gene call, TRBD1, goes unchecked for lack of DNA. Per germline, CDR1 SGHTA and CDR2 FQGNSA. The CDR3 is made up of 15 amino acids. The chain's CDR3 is CASSIRQGMGYGYTF.

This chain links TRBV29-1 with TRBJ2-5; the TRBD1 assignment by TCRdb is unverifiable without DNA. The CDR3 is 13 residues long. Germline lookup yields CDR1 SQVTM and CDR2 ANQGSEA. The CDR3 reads CSVSGQSQETQYF.

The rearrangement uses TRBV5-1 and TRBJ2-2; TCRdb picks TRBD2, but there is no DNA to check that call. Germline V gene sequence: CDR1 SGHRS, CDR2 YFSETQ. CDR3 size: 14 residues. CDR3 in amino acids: CASTIADKTGELFF.